The sequence of this T cell receptor beta chain was determined in a study of blood T cell repertoires in COVID-19. The V end lost 5 bases, the J end lost 0 bases, and 4 bases lay between the germline ends. The germline V gene encodes CDR1 MDHEN and CDR2 SYDVKM. The length of the CDR3 is 12 residues. Assignments of participants to cohorts depended upon their own reported clinical history. In the source study's methods: By means of reference gene primer amplification, nucleated cell counts were estimated. Repertoires were generated with immunoSEQ multiplex PCR, while TCRdb's copy carries only in-frame clones and drops some. That table is the source of V, J and clone size, and D and trimming were worked out from the DNA. The repertoire has hundreds of thousands of clones, 80% to 90% of them found once; the top ten carry approximately 4.5%.

The receptor was isolated from a man younger than 45 with acute COVID-19. The sample taken for sequencing was PBMCs or T cells enriched from blood (not recorded which). The chain couples TRBV28 to TRBJ1-1; D not certain. In DNA, the CDR3 is TGTGCCAGCAGTCAGGTGAACACTGAAGCTTTCTTT. As protein: CASSQVNTEAFF.